This TCR beta chain was recorded in a study of T cell responses to AZD1222 COVID-19 vaccine. Clones were read by immunoSEQ multiplex PCR, and TCRdb kept only the in-frame ones, dropping some. The table includes 150,000 to 180,000 clones, roughly 90% detected once. Overall study results and limits: Unmutated variant regions are reportedly the target of nearly half of TCRs that are spike-specific. Spike-spanning, vaccine-associated CD4 TCRs were dominant at 160-218 and 743-854. The sample set comprised mostly white British donors with more females, and clonal diversity was possibly underestimated. Repertoire sampling occurred only after the peak T cell response.

Between the trimmed V and J ends, which lost 4 bases and 5 bases, there was a span of 15 bases. Germline V gene lookup returns CDR1 SGHNT and CDR2 YYREEE (reference sequence). The CDR3 has 14 amino acids. Concerning this clone: Its antigen is unknown.

The chain has TRBV5-4 and TRBJ1-1, with D maybe TRBD1 (5 bases). The clonotype originates from an adult who received the AZD1222 COVID-19 vaccine. The sample in question was peripheral blood, obtained 28 days after the second AZD1222 dose. As DNA, the CDR3 is TGTGCCAGCAGCCTACGAAACCGGGGGACTGAAGCTTTCTTT. Its translation: CASSLRNRGTEAFF.